Each of the 14 T cell receptor beta chains below was sequenced from the same sample in a study of T cell responses to AZD1222 COVID-19 vaccine. Repertoires were generated with immunoSEQ multiplex PCR, while TCRdb's copy carries only in-frame clones and drops some. Of under 150,000 clones listed, approximately 93% are singletons. This specimen consisted of peripheral blood, obtained on day 0 of AZD1222 vaccination. The origin of the receptors is an adult in good health.

This clone was found once. The genes are TRBV9 and TRBJ1-3; no clear D. Per germline, CDR1 SGDLS and CDR2 YYNGEE. Trimming cost V 0 bases and J 0 bases, with 7 bases left between them. The CDR3 extends over 15 amino acids. In DNA, the CDR3 is TGTGCCAGCAGCGTAGGAGGCACCTCTGGAAACACCATATATTTT. The encoded protein is CASSVGGTSGNTIYF.

This chain links TRBV10-3 with TRBJ1-1; D gene ambiguous. This CDR3 comprises 15 residues. Germline CDR1 reads ENHRY; CDR2 reads SYGVKD. Trimming stripped 2 bases from V and 8 bases from J, with 18 bases between. CDR3 sequence: CAISESGREPREAFF. The CDR3 DNA follows: TGTGCCATCAGTGAGAGTGGCAGAGAACCACGCGAAGCTTTCTTT.

The V gene is TRBV5-1, the J gene TRBJ2-2; D unresolved. The germline V and J ends were trimmed by 3 bases and 3 bases, with 6 bases remaining between them. Germline V gene sequence: CDR1 SGHRS, CDR2 YFSETQ. This CDR3 is built from 13 residues. The CDR3 DNA reads TGCGCCAGCAGCTCATCAGACACCGGGGAGCTGTTTTTT. Encoded protein: CASSSSDTGELFF.

The chain employs TRBV28 and TRBJ1-3; D call uncertain. The CDR3 sequence is 17 residues long. The V end was cut by 8 bases, the J end by 0 bases, with 20 bases between. Germline CDR1 is MDHEN and CDR2 is SYDVKM. CDR3 coding DNA: TGTGCCAGCCTGCCCTTCGGTTTGGGTATCTCTGGAAACACCATATATTTT. It encodes CASLPFGLGISGNTIYF.

The J gene is TRBJ2-3, the V gene TRBV5-1; D is unresolved. The CDR3 loop spans 14 amino acids. Per the germline V gene, CDR1 is SGHRS and CDR2 is YFSETQ. V was trimmed by 0 bases and J by 6 bases, leaving 11 bases between them. CDR3 coding DNA: TGCGCCAGCAGCTTGGGCGGCGCCGGGGATACGCAGTATTTT. Translation: CASSLGGAGDTQYF.

The chain is built from TRBV7-8 and TRBJ1-3; D perhaps matches TRBD1 (6 bases). This CDR3 contains 16 residues. Germline-derived CDR1 and CDR2 are SGHVS and FQNEAQ. Trimming stripped 1 base from V and 2 bases from J, with 12 bases between. Here the CDR3 reads CASSLDYTGPGNTIYF. For the CDR3, the DNA is TGTGCCAGCAGCTTAGACTACACAGGGCCTGGAAACACCATATATTTT.

V and J are TRBV12-3 or TRBV12-4 and TRBJ1-2; TRBD1 might be the D (5 bases). Trimming shortened V by 3 bases and J by 13 bases, and 12 bases separated the two germline ends. This CDR3 is built from 11 residues. The CDR3 protein is CASSLGLKSTF. The CDR3, as DNA: TGTGCCAGCAGTTTGGGGCTGAAAAGCACCTTC.

The rearrangement joins TRBV27 to TRBJ1-5; D remains unclear. CDR3 length equals 15 residues. Trimming pared 4 bases from V and 6 bases from J, leaving 16 bases between. Per the germline V gene, CDR1 is MNHEY and CDR2 is SMNVEV (reference sequence). CDR3 region: CASSSGILDRQPQHF. The CDR3 nucleotides read TGTGCCAGCAGTTCCGGAATTCTGGATCGTCAGCCCCAGCATTTT.

V usage is TRBV5-8 and J usage is TRBJ1-2; D perhaps matches TRBD1 (5 bases). CDR3 length equals 17 residues. The germline V gene encodes CDR1 SGHTS and CDR2 YDEGEE. The V and J ends lost 6 bases and 5 bases respectively, with 26 bases between them. DNA of the CDR3: TGTGCCAGCAACGATAGCCCAACTAAGGGGTCATATTATGGCTACACCTTC. Its translation is CASNDSPTKGSYYGYTF.

CDR3 nucleotides: TGTGCCAGCAGCCAGACAGGGGCCGGTGGAAACACCATATATTTT. Translated, it gives CASSQTGAGGNTIYF. The rearrangement links TRBV13 to TRBJ1-3; 8 bases map to TRBD1. The CDR3 is 15 residues long. Germline V lookup: CDR1 PRHDT, CDR2 FYEKMQ (reference sequence). With V trimmed by 5 bases and J by 3 bases, 6 bases remained unmatched.

This chain joins TRBV5-1 and TRBJ2-2; either TRBD1 or TRBD2 may fit D (6 bases each). The germline gives CDR1 SGHRS, CDR2 YFSETQ. V was trimmed by 0 bases and J by 6 bases, leaving 15 bases between them. CDR3 size: 16 residues. The CDR3 here is CASSLGTGAKAGELFF. In nucleotides, the CDR3 is TGCGCCAGCAGCTTGGGTACGGGGGCAAAGGCCGGGGAGCTGTTTTTT.

This sequence joins TRBV18 and TRBJ2-1; D not certain. Trimming shortened V by 4 bases and J by 0 bases, and 10 bases separated the two germline ends. The length of the CDR3 is 15 residues. CDR1 is KGHSH and CDR2 is LQKENI in the germline V gene. CDR3 bases: TGTGCCAGCTCACTGATAGAGAGCTCCTACAATGAGCAGTTCTTC. Its translation: CASSLIESSYNEQFF.

This clone was seen a few times. Other nucleotide sequences from this sample produce the same CDR3. V is TRBV28 and J is TRBJ1-6, with 7 bases identical to TRBD1. In germline, CDR1 is MDHEN, CDR2 SYDVKM. Trimming took 5 bases from V and 7 from J; bases not matched to a gene: 2. The CDR3 has 13 residues. CDR3 nucleotide sequence: TGTGCCAGCAGTAGGGACAGCAATTCACCCCTCCACTTT. Translation: CASSRDSNSPLHF.

The chain has TRBV29-1 and TRBJ2-5, with a possible D match to TRBD1 (5 bases). Between the trimmed V and J ends, which lost 2 bases and 1 base, there was a span of 8 bases. Germline assignment: CDR1 SQVTM and CDR2 ANQGSEA. This CDR3 has 13 residues. Here the CDR3 reads CSVEPQGQETQYF. CDR3 coding DNA: TGCAGCGTTGAACCCCAGGGCCAAGAGACCCAGTACTTC.